The 26 T cell receptor beta chains below were found in one sample sequenced in a study of T cell responses to AZD1222 COVID-19 vaccine. The repertoire was sequenced with immunoSEQ multiplex PCR; TCRdb's copy has only in-frame clones and lacks some. The sample holds some 150,000 clones, about nine tenths seen once. Specimen: peripheral blood, collected 28 days after the second dose of the MenACWY control vaccine. Receptors originate from an adult who received the MenACWY meningococcal vaccine as a control.

CDR3 region: CAWSYRAEAFF. The DNA of the CDR3 is TGTGCCTGGAGTTACAGGGCTGAAGCTTTCTTT. This chain uses TRBV30 with TRBJ1-1; possibly TRBD1 for D (6 bases). Germline CDR1 reads GTSNPN; CDR2 reads SVGIG (reference sequence). V was shortened by 2 bases and J by 6 bases, with 7 bases between the two germline ends. The CDR3 consists of 11 residues.

The chain has TRBV2 and TRBJ2-7; D not resolved. Germline CDR1 is SNHLY and CDR2 is FYNNEI. This CDR3 has 15 amino acids. Trimming left V 3 bases short and J 0 bases short, with 12 bases between. The CDR3 DNA reads as TGTGCCAGCAGTGAGAGTCTGCCGGCCTCCTACGAGCAGTACTTC. The encoded protein is CASSESLPASYEQYF.

This chain links TRBV14 with TRBJ1-2; D call uncertain. Trimming pared 1 base from V and 9 bases from J, leaving 9 bases between. The CDR3 is 12 residues long. In germline, CDR1 is SGHDN, CDR2 FVKESK. CDR3 sequence: CASSQGTLSYTF. CDR3 nucleotide sequence: TGTGCCAGCAGCCAAGGGACTTTGAGCTACACCTTC.

V is TRBV19 and J is TRBJ1-6; D gene unclear. CDR3 length: 12 residues. The V gene's germline CDR1 is LNHDA and CDR2 SQIVND (reference sequence). The V gene lost 10 bases and the J gene lost 13 bases, with 17 bases spanning the gap. The CDR3 here is CAIPRTHSPLHF. The CDR3 region has the DNA TGTGCCATCCCCCGGACGCATAGCCCCCTCCACTTT.

This clone was detected only a few times. J is TRBJ2-1 and V is TRBV20-1; perhaps TRBD2 as D (5 bases). The CDR3 is 11 residues long. The V and J ends lost 7 bases and 7 bases respectively, with 11 bases between them. Germline lookup yields CDR1 DFQATT and CDR2 SNEGSKA (reference sequence). The CDR3 DNA is TGCAGTGGCGGGTTGGGGAATGAGCAGTTCTTC. This translates into CSGGLGNEQFF.

This sequence joins TRBV9 and TRBJ2-2, with unresolved D. The CDR3 length is 14 residues. CDR1 and CDR2 (germline): SGDLS, YYNGEE. Trimming took 0 bases from V and 1 from J, leaving 4 bases between them. DNA of the CDR3: TGTGCCAGCAGCGTAGGGATGAACACCGGGGAGCTGTTTTTT. This encodes CASSVGMNTGELFF.

This chain connects TRBV6-1 to TRBJ1-1; weak D call: TRBD1 (6 bases). V gave up 3 bases and J gave up 1 base, with 9 bases separating them. Germline-derived CDR1 and CDR2 are MNHNS and SASEGT. This CDR3 has 14 residues. DNA for the CDR3: TGTGCCAGCAGTGATGTACAGGGGAACACTGAAGCTTTCTTT. Its protein is CASSDVQGNTEAFF.

This chain joins TRBV19 and TRBJ1-1; 7 positions match TRBD1. This CDR3 spans 13 amino acids. Germline V CDR1 and CDR2: LNHDA, SQIVND (reference sequence). V shed 7 bases, J shed 6 bases, and the junction held 8 bases outside the gene matches. The CDR3 DNA reads TGTGCCAGTAACAAACAGGGGTTGCCTGAAGCTTTCTTT. Its protein is CASNKQGLPEAFF.

The chain recombines TRBV9 with TRBJ2-7; D is possibly TRBD2 (5 bases). This CDR3 region has 15 residues. The V and J ends lost 0 bases and 2 bases respectively, with 12 bases between them. The germline V gene has CDR1 SGDLS and CDR2 YYNGEE. CDR3 in DNA: TGTGCCAGCAGCGTAGGGCCTAGCCGAGCCTACGAGCAGTACTTC. Protein product: CASSVGPSRAYEQYF.

This sequence joins TRBV24-1 and TRBJ2-1, with no clear D. Per the germline V gene, CDR1 is KGHDR and CDR2 is SFDVKD. There are 12 residues in the CDR3. Trimming cost V 7 bases and J 0 bases, with 3 bases left between them. CDR3 in DNA: TGTGCCACCAGCTACTCCTACAATGAGCAGTTCTTC. Its protein product is CATSYSYNEQFF.

V usage is TRBV7-3 and J usage is TRBJ1-1, with 7 bases lining up with TRBD1. J lost 8 bases, V lost 4 bases, and 7 bases had no gene match. CDR1 and CDR2 (germline): SGHTA, FQGTGA. This CDR3 spans 13 amino acids. For the CDR3, the DNA is TGTGCCAGCAGCTCTCGAGGGGACAGCGAAGCTTTCTTT. Protein: CASSSRGDSEAFF.

The genes are TRBV6-6 and TRBJ1-2; 7 bases are shared with TRBD1. J was trimmed by 1 base and V by 8 bases; bases with no gene match: 7. From germline, CDR1 is MNHNY and CDR2 SVGAGI (reference sequence). The CDR3 totals 14 residues. CDR3 nucleotides: TGTGCCAGCCACAAACCAGGGGGTAACTATGGCTACACCTTC. Its protein product is CASHKPGGNYGYTF.

The table lists this clone with a count of one. The J gene is TRBJ2-5, the V gene TRBV11-2, with 7 bases that match TRBD2. Germline assignment: CDR1 SGHAT and CDR2 FQNNGV. CDR3 length: 15 residues. Germline trimming cut 7 bases from V and 3 bases from J; bases unmatched to any gene: 11. The CDR3 nucleotides read TGTGCCAGCACCCATTTCGGTGCGGGAGAAGAGACCCAGTACTTC. It yields the protein CASTHFGAGEETQYF.

This sequence joins TRBV10-3 and TRBJ1-5, with a possible D match to TRBD1 (5 bases). Trimming pared 2 bases from V and 5 bases from J, leaving 10 bases between. This CDR3 has 14 residues. The germline V gene has CDR1 ENHRY and CDR2 SYGVKD. The CDR3 nucleotides are TGTGCCATCAGTGAGGTGGGAGGGGATCAGCCCCAGCATTTT. Encoded protein: CAISEVGGDQPQHF.

In nucleotides, the CDR3 is TGTGCCAGCAGTTTTACAGGGTTCGAAGCTTTCTTT. This sequence encodes CASSFTGFEAFF. The J gene is TRBJ1-1, the V gene TRBV6-2 or TRBV6-3; maybe TRBD1 (6 bases). The CDR3 runs 12 residues. CDR1 and CDR2 (germline): MNHEY, SVGEGT. The V end was cut by 4 bases, the J end by 8 bases, with 11 bases between.

The V gene is TRBV20-1, the J gene TRBJ1-1; D call uncertain. Germline loops: CDR1 DFQATT, CDR2 SNEGSKA (reference sequence). The V and J ends lost 6 bases and 8 bases respectively, with 10 bases between them. This CDR3 comprises 10 residues. CDR3 residues: CSAWAAEAFF. The CDR3 DNA reads as TGCAGTGCCTGGGCCGCCGAAGCTTTCTTT.

The CDR3 region is CASGLAGAYEQYF. The CDR3 nucleotides read TGTGCCAGCGGACTAGCGGGAGCCTACGAGCAGTACTTC. The chain links TRBV5-4 to TRBJ2-7, with 13 nucleotides matching TRBD2. The CDR3 contains 13 residues. J lost 2 bases, V lost 7 bases, and 0 bases had no gene match. Germline loops: CDR1 SGHNT, CDR2 YYREEE (reference sequence).

The chain employs TRBV15 and TRBJ1-2; the D is unclear. V lost 3 bases to trimming and J lost 5 bases, with 19 bases between them. Per the germline V gene, CDR1 is LNHNV and CDR2 is YYDKDF (reference sequence). The CDR3 covers 16 residues. In DNA form, the CDR3 reads TGTGCCACCAGCAGCCGAGTGCGGGAAGAGAGGTATGGCTACACCTTC. Its translation is CATSSRVREERYGYTF.

In this sample, this clone turned up a few times. Other DNA sequences of this sample code for an identical CDR3. This chain links TRBV18 with TRBJ1-5; no clear D gene. V gave up 3 bases and J gave up 1 base, with 4 bases separating them. This CDR3 has 13 residues. Germline V CDR1 and CDR2: KGHSH, LQKENI. The CDR3 DNA sequence: TGTGCCAGCTCACCCGGCAGCAATCAGCCCCAGCATTTT. Translation: CASSPGSNQPQHF.

The chain uses TRBV28 and TRBJ1-2, with D maybe TRBD1 (6 bases). Deletions cut 7 bases from V and 6 bases from J, with 15 bases between. The germline V gene has CDR1 MDHEN and CDR2 SYDVKM. CDR3 length: 13 residues. The DNA of the CDR3 is TGTGCCAGCAACACGGGGGGCAGAGATGGCTACACCTTC. Encoded protein: CASNTGGRDGYTF.

The genes are TRBV6-2 or TRBV6-3 and TRBJ2-7, with D perhaps TRBD1 (6 bases). Germline V gene sequence: CDR1 MNHEY, CDR2 SVGEGT. The CDR3 sequence is 13 residues long. Trimming left V 2 bases short and J 4 bases short, with 9 bases between. CDR3 DNA sequence: TGTGCCAGCAGTTACCCGGGACAATACGAGCAGTACTTC. Its translation is CASSYPGQYEQYF.

The chain combines TRBV19 with TRBJ2-3; D not certain. Trimming cost V 3 bases and J 4 bases, with 17 bases left between them. CDR1 is LNHDA and CDR2 is SQIVND in the germline V gene (reference sequence). This CDR3 comprises 16 residues. The CDR3 protein is CASSMTAIGTSDTQYF. The CDR3 bases are TGTGCCAGTAGTATGACGGCTATTGGCACCTCAGATACGCAGTATTTT.

This clone was picked up one time. The rearrangement links TRBV5-4 to TRBJ2-1; 8 bases map to TRBD2. CDR3 length: 15 residues. In germline, CDR1 is SGHNT, CDR2 YYREEE (reference sequence). J was trimmed by 4 bases and V by 4 bases; bases with no gene match: 7. The CDR3 protein is CASSPWASGYNEQFF. The CDR3 DNA is TGTGCCAGCAGCCCCTGGGCTAGCGGGTACAATGAGCAGTTCTTC.

The V gene is TRBV28, the J gene TRBJ2-2; 8 bases fit TRBD1. The trim removed 4 bases at V and 5 bases at J, leaving 9 bases unmatched. CDR1 MDHEN and CDR2 SYDVKM come from the germline V gene. The CDR3 runs to 16 residues. The CDR3 protein is CASSSRQGLYTGELFF. Written as DNA, the CDR3 is TGTGCCAGCAGTTCACGACAGGGGTTATATACCGGGGAGCTGTTTTTT.

This clone was observed a single time. The CDR3 DNA follows: TGTGCCAGCTCACCTCGGGACGGTACCTACGAGCAGTACTTC. Amino acids: CASSPRDGTYEQYF. The chain uses TRBV18 and TRBJ2-7; either TRBD1 or TRBD2 may fit D (5 bases each). V lost 3 bases and J lost 2, with 11 bases in between. The CDR3 totals 14 residues. Germline V gene sequence: CDR1 KGHSH, CDR2 LQKENI.

J is TRBJ1-1 and V is TRBV9; maybe TRBD1 (5 bases). There are 14 residues in the CDR3. Trimming removed 4 bases at V and 1 base at J, with 11 bases between. Germline V gives CDR1 SGDLS, CDR2 YYNGEE. CDR3 bases: TGTGCCAGCAGCCCAGAGACAGCGAACACTGAAGCTTTCTTT. Translated: CASSPETANTEAFF.